This T cell receptor (beta chain) was sequenced during a study of T cell repertoires in cytomegalovirus infection. The CDR3 consists of 14 residues. Trimming removed 6 bases from V and 5 bases from J, with 13 bases in between. TCRdb reprocessed the reads with MiXCR, giving one entry per CDR3 protein. Among about 900,000 distinct CDR3 sequences, around 32% were seen once, and the ten largest hold 11% to 15%. In this sample, this clonotype turned up a few times. Its antigen is not identified. This material consisted of cultured CD8+ T cells from PBMCs, taken from culture after CMV antigen stimulation. The chain employs TRBV12-3 or TRBV12-4 and TRBJ1-4; D might be TRBD1 (6 bases). The origin of this receptor is a human donor in good health (CMV status not recorded). Some clones in this sample may be carry-over from other donors' samples. The DNA for the CDR3 is TGTGCCAGCAGCTTACAGGGTCAGAATGAAAAACTGTTTTTT. Translated: CASSLQGQNEKLFF.